What follows are 2 T cell receptor beta chains derived from one specimen sequenced in a study of shared clonotypes between healthy human individuals. The method was immunoSEQ multiplex PCR; TCRdb's version includes in-frame clones alone and lacks a portion of them. Among around 1.9 million clones listed, about 92% were seen once. The naive CD8 fraction comprised CD45RO-negative cells positively selected for CCR7 and excluded terminally differentiated effector memory CD45RA+ cells. Sequenced: naive CD8+ T cells from PBMCs. These receptors all stem from a man aged 18 to 35 in good health. Some clones in this sample may be carry-over from other donors' samples.

This rearrangement joins TRBV6-1 to TRBJ2-7; 11 nucleotides align to TRBD2. The germline V gene encodes CDR1 MNHNS and CDR2 SASEGT. Trimming took 4 bases from V and 0 from J; bases not matched to a gene: 5. This CDR3 region has 16 residues. CDR3 loop: CASSAGLAEASYEQYF. Here the CDR3 DNA reads TGTGCCAGCAGTGCGGGACTAGCGGAAGCCTCCTACGAGCAGTACTTC.

The genes are TRBV15 and TRBJ1-1; unclear D gene. This CDR3 spans 14 amino acids. With 4 bases removed from V and 10 bases from J, the gap between germline ends came to 19 bases. Germline V gene sequence: CDR1 LNHNV, CDR2 YYDKDF (reference sequence). This CDR3 is CATSMTGGRRVAFF. CDR3 DNA: TGTGCCACCAGCATGACTGGAGGGAGGCGAGTAGCTTTCTTT.